These 25 T cell receptor beta chains were all obtained from the same sample, sequenced in a study of shared clonotypes between healthy human individuals. Libraries were prepared by immunoSEQ multiplex PCR; TCRdb keeps only in-frame clonotypes and omits some of them. The sample includes about 690,000 clones, 90% of them seen just once. Specimen: memory CD8+ T cells from PBMCs. Specified subset: CD45RO+ cells pooled with CCR7-negative TemRA cells. The receptor source for this set is a man aged 18 to 30 in good health. Some clones in this sample may be carry-over from other donors' samples.

The CDR3 DNA follows: TGTGCCAGCAGTTTATCGATAAGCGGGGGCACGGTCTATGGCTACACCTTC. The encoded protein is CASSLSISGGTVYGYTF. The chain links TRBV27 to TRBJ1-2, with D perhaps matching TRBD1 (6 bases). The CDR3 is 17 residues long. With 0 bases removed from V and 4 bases from J, the gap between germline ends came to 18 bases. Germline assignment: CDR1 MNHEY and CDR2 SMNVEV (reference sequence).

This clone occurred once. The chain uses TRBV9 and TRBJ2-1; 9 nucleotides line up with TRBD1. This CDR3 comprises 15 residues. V dropped 4 bases and J dropped 6; count of bases not matched to a gene: 8. Germline-derived CDR1 and CDR2 are SGDLS and YYNGEE. CDR3 DNA sequence: TGTGCCAGCAGCCCCCGCGGGACAGGGCCCAATGAGCAGTTCTTC. It specifies CASSPRGTGPNEQFF.

V is TRBV4-3 and J is TRBJ2-1, with 11 bases aligning to TRBD2. This CDR3 is built from 17 residues. Unmatched junction bases numbered 7, after V lost 0 bases and J lost 6 bases. In germline, CDR1 is LGHNA, CDR2 YSLEER. The CDR3 nucleotides are TGCGCCAGCAGCCAAGATCGGCGACTAGCGGGACTCAATGAGCAGTTCTTC. It encodes CASSQDRRLAGLNEQFF.

V gene TRBV7-3 combines with J gene TRBJ1-1; 9 positions agree with TRBD1. The V segment lost 5 bases and the J segment 5 bases; nucleotides outside the gene matches: 6. The germline gives CDR1 SGHTA, CDR2 FQGTGA. This CDR3 region has 14 residues. The CDR3 here is CASSPTGGRTEAFF. The DNA for the CDR3 is TGTGCCAGCAGCCCGACAGGGGGTCGGACTGAAGCTTTCTTT. Combining the CDR3 with reference TRBV7-3 and TRBJ1-1 gives the whole variable domain GAGVSQTPSNKVTEKGKYVELRCDPISGHTALYWYRQSLGQGPEFLIYFQGTGAADDSGLPNDRFFAVRPEGSVSTLKIQRTERGDSAVYLCASSPTGGRTEAFFGQGTRLTVV.

The rearrangement joins TRBV27 to TRBJ2-1; possibly TRBD2 for D (5 bases). Germline V gene sequence: CDR1 MNHEY, CDR2 SMNVEV (reference sequence). The CDR3 is 14 amino acids. Trimming took off 0 bases at V and 7 bases at J, with 10 bases between the two ends. The CDR3 DNA reads TGTGCCAGCAGTTTATCGTTCGGAGGTAATGAGCAGTTCTTC. This translates into CASSLSFGGNEQFF.

The J gene is TRBJ2-7, the V gene TRBV6-7; D is perhaps TRBD1 (6 bases). TRBV6-7 is marked as an open reading frame, function uncertain. The ends were cut back, 4 bases at V and 2 bases at J, with 9 bases in the middle. The CDR3 is made up of 13 amino acids. For the CDR3, the DNA is TGTGCCAGCAGTTCCGAGGGGGCCTACGAGCAGTACTTC. It specifies CASSSEGAYEQYF.

The chain links TRBV14 to TRBJ2-1; 10 positions match TRBD2. Germline CDR1 reads SGHDN; CDR2 reads FVKESK. With V trimmed by 4 bases and J by 0 bases, 3 bases remained unmatched. This CDR3 region has 16 residues. The CDR3 DNA is TGTGCCAGCAGCCTCGGACTAGCGGACTCCTACAATGAGCAGTTCTTC. Translating gives CASSLGLADSYNEQFF.

The table lists this clone with a count of one. This chain links TRBV4-2 with TRBJ2-5; a possible D gene is TRBD1 (5 bases). The V gene lost 1 base and the J gene lost 5 bases, with 14 bases spanning the gap. The V gene's germline CDR1 is LGHNA and CDR2 YNFKEQ. The CDR3 consists of 15 residues. As DNA, the CDR3 is TGTGCCAGCAGCCAAGGGCAGGGCGGTGTCGAGACCCAGTACTTC. Amino acids: CASSQGQGGVETQYF.

The chain joins TRBV6-5 to TRBJ1-1, with D possibly TRBD1 on 5 matching bases. The germline gives CDR1 MNHEY, CDR2 SVGAGI. This CDR3 comprises 14 residues. V lost 4 bases and J 1 base, leaving 10 bases between the germline ends. This CDR3 reads CASSLRQTNTEAFF. In DNA, the CDR3 is TGTGCCAGCAGTTTGCGACAGACGAACACTGAAGCTTTCTTT.

The chain joins TRBV11-3 to TRBJ2-5, with D perhaps given as TRBD1 or TRBD2 (6 bases each). The CDR3 contains 14 residues. Between the trimmed V and J ends, which lost 3 bases and 5 bases, there was a span of 13 bases. Germline CDR1 reads SGHNT; CDR2 reads YENEEA. CDR3 residues: CASSFKGGEETQYF. The CDR3 DNA sequence: TGTGCCAGCAGCTTTAAGGGGGGTGAGGAGACCCAGTACTTC.

The gene calls are TRBV9 and TRBJ2-7; TRBD1 agrees at 8 bases. Germline trimming cut 3 bases from V and 3 bases from J; bases unmatched to any gene: 11. The CDR3 is 16 residues long. Germline V lookup: CDR1 SGDLS, CDR2 YYNGEE. CDR3 protein: CASSAAMTGESYEQYF. The CDR3 nucleotides read TGTGCCAGCAGCGCCGCGATGACAGGGGAAAGCTACGAGCAGTACTTC.

This chain connects TRBV28 to TRBJ1-5; D may be TRBD1 (5 bases). V dropped 3 bases and J dropped 5 bases, with 11 bases sitting between them. The germline CDR1 and CDR2 sequences are MDHEN and SYDVKM. There are 14 residues in the CDR3. The CDR3 here is CASSFDGGHQPQHF. In nucleotides, the CDR3 is TGTGCCAGCAGTTTTGATGGGGGACATCAGCCCCAGCATTTT.

The V gene is TRBV4-1, the J gene TRBJ2-1; the match to TRBD2 covers 7 bases. CDR1 MGHRA and CDR2 YSYEKL come from the germline V gene. Losses at the gene ends were 2 bases for V and 8 bases for J; bases not matched to a gene: 9. This CDR3 spans 15 amino acids. The CDR3 sequence: CASSQPAGVDDEQFF. In DNA form, the CDR3 reads TGCGCCAGCAGCCAACCCGCGGGAGTCGATGATGAGCAGTTCTTC.

The V gene is TRBV6-6, the J gene TRBJ2-5; D is unresolved. V lost 4 bases and J lost 5, with 17 bases in between. Germline V CDR1 and CDR2: MNHNY, SVGAGI (reference sequence). CDR3 length equals 15 residues. CDR3 amino acids: CASSFGRPLRETQYF. The CDR3 DNA sequence: TGTGCCAGCAGTTTTGGACGGCCCTTGAGGGAGACCCAGTACTTC.

The genes are TRBV4-1 and TRBJ1-1; D is undetermined. V was cut by 1 base and J by 1 base, with 10 bases left in between. The CDR3 is 15 amino acids. From germline, CDR1 is MGHRA and CDR2 YSYEKL. DNA of the CDR3: TGCGCCAGCAGCCAAGGTCCGGGCGCGAACACTGAAGCTTTCTTT. Translation: CASSQGPGANTEAFF.

This chain links TRBV27 with TRBJ2-6; no clear D gene. The germline V gene encodes CDR1 MNHEY and CDR2 SMNVEV (reference sequence). This CDR3 is 16 amino acids long. V lost 5 bases and J lost 0, with 11 bases in between. CDR3 residues: CASSTLRYSGANVLTF. The CDR3 DNA follows: TGTGCCAGCAGTACTCTTAGATACTCTGGGGCCAACGTCCTGACTTTC.

The chain links TRBV15 to TRBJ2-5; 9 bases agree with TRBD2. This CDR3 is built from 15 residues. Germline CDR1 reads LNHNV; CDR2 reads YYDKDF (reference sequence). The trim removed 1 base at V and 4 bases at J, leaving 4 bases unmatched. CDR3: CATSRGGSGGETQYF. DNA of the CDR3: TGTGCCACCAGCAGAGGAGGTAGCGGGGGAGAGACCCAGTACTTC.

The table lists this clone with a few counts. Other DNA sequences of this sample code for an identical CDR3. This chain uses TRBV7-9 with TRBJ2-7; 7 bases are a match to TRBD1. V lost 5 bases and J lost 2; bases outside the gene matches: 6. This CDR3 has 14 residues. Germline CDR1 is SEHNR and CDR2 is FQNEAQ (reference sequence). CDR3: CASSPRDRAYEQYF. The CDR3 region has the DNA TGTGCCAGCAGCCCCCGAGACAGGGCCTACGAGCAGTACTTC.

This chain links TRBV9 with TRBJ2-1; possibly TRBD1 or TRBD2 for D (5 bases each). The CDR3 length is 16 residues. CDR1 is SGDLS and CDR2 is YYNGEE in the germline V gene. Trimming took 3 bases from V and 4 from J, leaving 17 bases between them. CDR3 sequence (DNA): TGTGCCAGCAGCGGTCCCTTGGGGGAGAGATACAATGAGCAGTTCTTC. Its protein is CASSGPLGERYNEQFF.

The gene calls are TRBV4-3 and TRBJ1-1; maybe TRBD1 (5 bases). V was trimmed by 3 bases and J by 4 bases, leaving 12 bases between them. Germline lookup yields CDR1 LGHNA and CDR2 YSLEER. The CDR3 has 14 amino acids. The CDR3 DNA reads TGCGCCAGCAGCCATCGGGGGGGTGCCACTGAAGCTTTCTTT. This sequence encodes CASSHRGGATEAFF.

Of note for this clone: The same CDR3 can be traced to other DNA sequences in this sample. This chain connects TRBV6-5 to TRBJ2-7, with a possible D match to TRBD1 (6 bases). The germline V gene has CDR1 MNHEY and CDR2 SVGAGI. Deletions cut 0 bases from V and 2 bases from J, with 11 bases between. The CDR3 is made up of 15 amino acids. CDR3 protein: CASSYSGQGTYEQYF. The CDR3 DNA reads as TGTGCCAGCAGTTACTCGGGGCAGGGGACCTACGAGCAGTACTTC.

The chain couples TRBV7-9 to TRBJ2-7; 9 bases are shared with TRBD2. Trimming took 2 bases from V and 3 from J; bases not matched to a gene: 14. The CDR3 is made up of 18 amino acids. CDR1 and CDR2 from the germline V gene are SEHNR and FQNEAQ (reference sequence). The CDR3 loop is CASSLNLIAGVGVYEQYF. The CDR3 DNA sequence: TGTGCCAGCAGCTTAAATTTAATAGCGGGAGTAGGGGTCTACGAGCAGTACTTC.

The rearrangement uses TRBV7-9 and TRBJ2-5; 8 bases are shared with TRBD1. CDR3 length: 15 residues. Germline V gives CDR1 SEHNR, CDR2 FQNEAQ (reference sequence). V gave up 0 bases and J gave up 5 bases; unmatched junction bases: 5. CDR3 nucleotides: TGTGCCAGCAGCTTAGCGCAGCGGACAGGGGAGACCCAGTACTTC. This sequence encodes CASSLAQRTGETQYF.

In DNA, the CDR3 is TGCGCCAGCAGCCAAGAAAGGGCTCCATATTCGTCCGATACGCAGTATTTT. Its translation: CASSQERAPYSSDTQYF. This rearrangement joins TRBV4-1 to TRBJ2-3; no clear D. V gave up 0 bases and J gave up 6 bases, with 19 bases separating them. This CDR3 has 17 amino acids. The germline V gene encodes CDR1 MGHRA and CDR2 YSYEKL.

CDR3 in amino acids: CASSVGTSGLVSGEQYF. CDR3 DNA: TGTGCCAGCAGCGTAGGTACTAGCGGGCTCGTGTCAGGCGAGCAGTACTTC. The J gene is TRBJ2-7, the V gene TRBV9; TRBD2 aligns across 9 bases. Germline loops: CDR1 SGDLS, CDR2 YYNGEE. The V and J ends lost 0 bases and 6 bases, in that order; junction bases with no gene match: 13. The CDR3 is 17 residues long.